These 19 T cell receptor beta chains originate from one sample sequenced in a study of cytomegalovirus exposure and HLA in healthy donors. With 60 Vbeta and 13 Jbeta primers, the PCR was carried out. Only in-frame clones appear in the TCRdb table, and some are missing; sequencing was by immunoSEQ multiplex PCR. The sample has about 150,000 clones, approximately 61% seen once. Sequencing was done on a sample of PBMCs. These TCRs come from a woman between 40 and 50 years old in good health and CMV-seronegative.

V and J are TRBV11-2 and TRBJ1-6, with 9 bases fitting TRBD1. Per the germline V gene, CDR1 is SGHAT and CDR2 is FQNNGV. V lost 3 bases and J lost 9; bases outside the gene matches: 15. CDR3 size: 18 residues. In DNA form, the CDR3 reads TGTGCCAGCAGCTTCCTTACAGGGGGCGCCGGTCGGGGTTCACCCCTCCACTTT. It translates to CASSFLTGGAGRGSPLHF. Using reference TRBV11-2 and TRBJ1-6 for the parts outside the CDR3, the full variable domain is EAGVAQSPRYKIIEKRQSVAFWCNPISGHATLYWYQQILGQGPKLLIQFQNNGVVDDSQLPKDRFSAERLKGVDSTLKIQPAKLEDSAVYLCASSFLTGGAGRGSPLHFGNGTRLTVT.

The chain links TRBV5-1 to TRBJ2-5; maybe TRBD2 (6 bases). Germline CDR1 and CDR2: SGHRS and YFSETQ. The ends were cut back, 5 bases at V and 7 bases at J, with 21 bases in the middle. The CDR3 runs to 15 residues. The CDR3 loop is CASSPSQEGWVTQYF. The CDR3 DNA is TGCGCCAGCAGTCCTAGCCAGGAGGGATGGGTGACCCAGTACTTC. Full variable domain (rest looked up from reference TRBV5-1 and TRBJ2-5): KAGVTQTPRYLIKTRGQQVTLSCSPISGHRSVSWYQQTPGQGLQFLFEYFSETQRNKGNFPGRFSGRQFSNSRSEMNVSTLELGDSALYLCASSPSQEGWVTQYFGPGTRLLVL.

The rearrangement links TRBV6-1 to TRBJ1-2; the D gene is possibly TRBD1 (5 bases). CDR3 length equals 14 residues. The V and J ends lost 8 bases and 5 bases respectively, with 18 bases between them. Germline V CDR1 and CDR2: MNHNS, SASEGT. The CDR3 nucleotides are TGTGCCAGCTTAACCCTAAGACAGCTTTATGGCTACACCTTC. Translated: CASLTLRQLYGYTF.

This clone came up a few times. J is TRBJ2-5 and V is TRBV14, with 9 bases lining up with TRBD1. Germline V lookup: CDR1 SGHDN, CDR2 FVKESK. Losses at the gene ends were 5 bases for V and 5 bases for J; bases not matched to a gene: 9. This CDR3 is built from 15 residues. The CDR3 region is CASSLDRGFGETQYF. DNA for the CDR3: TGTGCCAGCAGCTTGGACAGGGGATTTGGGGAGACCCAGTACTTC.

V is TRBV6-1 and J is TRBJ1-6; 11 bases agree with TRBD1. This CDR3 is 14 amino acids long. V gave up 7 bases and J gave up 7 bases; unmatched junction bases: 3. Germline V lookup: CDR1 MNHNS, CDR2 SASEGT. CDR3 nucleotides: TGTGCCAGCATGAGGACAGGGGGCAATTCACCCCTCCACTTT. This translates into CASMRTGGNSPLHF.

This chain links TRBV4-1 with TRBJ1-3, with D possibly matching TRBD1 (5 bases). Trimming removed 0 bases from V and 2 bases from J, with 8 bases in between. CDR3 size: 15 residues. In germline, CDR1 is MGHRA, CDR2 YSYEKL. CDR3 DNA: TGCGCCAGCAGCCAAGATCGGGGGACTGGAAACACCATATATTTT. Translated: CASSQDRGTGNTIYF.

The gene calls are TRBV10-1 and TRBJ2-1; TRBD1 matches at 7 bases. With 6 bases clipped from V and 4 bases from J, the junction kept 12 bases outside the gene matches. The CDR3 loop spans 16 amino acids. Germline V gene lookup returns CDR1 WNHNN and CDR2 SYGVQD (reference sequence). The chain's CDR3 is CASSELSGTAYNEQFF. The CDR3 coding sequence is TGCGCCAGCAGCGAGCTTTCCGGGACAGCTTACAATGAGCAGTTCTTC.

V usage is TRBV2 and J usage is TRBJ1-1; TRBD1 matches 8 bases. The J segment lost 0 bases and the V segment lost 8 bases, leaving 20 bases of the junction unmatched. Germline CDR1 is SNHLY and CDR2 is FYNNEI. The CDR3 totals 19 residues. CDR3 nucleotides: TGTGCCAGCTTCACCACCTTCGGTCCAGGGGGCTTGATGAACACTGAAGCTTTCTTT. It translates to CASFTTFGPGGLMNTEAFF.

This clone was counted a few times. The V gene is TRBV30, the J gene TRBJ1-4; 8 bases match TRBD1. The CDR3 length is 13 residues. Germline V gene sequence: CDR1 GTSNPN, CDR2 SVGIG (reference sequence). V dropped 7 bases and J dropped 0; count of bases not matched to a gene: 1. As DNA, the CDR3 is TGTGCCTCGACAGGGGCAACTAATGAAAAACTGTTTTTT. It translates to CASTGATNEKLFF.

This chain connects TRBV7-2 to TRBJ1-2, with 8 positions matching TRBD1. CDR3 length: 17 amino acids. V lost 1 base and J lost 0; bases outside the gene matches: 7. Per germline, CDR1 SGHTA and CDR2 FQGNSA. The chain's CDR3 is CASSLGTGRSTNYGYTF. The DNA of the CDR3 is TGTGCCAGCAGCTTAGGGACAGGGCGGTCTACTAACTATGGCTACACCTTC.

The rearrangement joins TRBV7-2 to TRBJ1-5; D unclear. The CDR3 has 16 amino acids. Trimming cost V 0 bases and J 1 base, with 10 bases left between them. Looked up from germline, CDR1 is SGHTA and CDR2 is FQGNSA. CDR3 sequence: CASSLAGSRSNQPQHF. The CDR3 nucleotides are TGTGCCAGCAGCTTAGCGGGTTCCAGGAGCAATCAGCCCCAGCATTTT.

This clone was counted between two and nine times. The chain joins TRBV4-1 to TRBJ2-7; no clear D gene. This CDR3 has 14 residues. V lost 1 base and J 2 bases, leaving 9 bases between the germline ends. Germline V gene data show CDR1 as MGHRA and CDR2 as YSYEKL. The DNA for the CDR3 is TGCGCCAGCAGCCAAGTAAACCCGGCCTACGAGCAGTACTTC. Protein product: CASSQVNPAYEQYF.

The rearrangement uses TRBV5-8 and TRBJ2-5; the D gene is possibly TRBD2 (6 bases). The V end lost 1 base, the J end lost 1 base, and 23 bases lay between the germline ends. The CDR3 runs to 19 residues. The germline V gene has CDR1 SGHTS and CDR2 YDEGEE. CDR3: CASSLSWDWGITAQETQYF. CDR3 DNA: TGTGCCAGCAGCTTGTCCTGGGACTGGGGGATCACTGCCCAAGAGACCCAGTACTTC.

CDR3 sequence reads: CASSPEGAPSFNEQFF. In DNA, the CDR3 is TGTGCCAGCAGCCCGGAGGGGGCCCCTTCTTTCAATGAGCAGTTCTTC. The chain links TRBV7-9 to TRBJ2-1; the D gene is possibly TRBD1 (7 bases). The V and J ends lost 5 bases and 6 bases respectively, with 20 bases between them. Germline V gene data show CDR1 as SEHNR and CDR2 as FQNEAQ (reference sequence). The CDR3 runs 16 residues.

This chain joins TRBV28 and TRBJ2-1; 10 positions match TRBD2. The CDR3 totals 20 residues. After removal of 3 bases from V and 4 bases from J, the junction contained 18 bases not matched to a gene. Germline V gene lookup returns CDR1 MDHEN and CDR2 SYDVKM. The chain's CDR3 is CASSLGGTAHSGGPYNEQFF. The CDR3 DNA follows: TGTGCCAGCAGTTTGGGGGGGACAGCCCATAGCGGGGGGCCGTACAATGAGCAGTTCTTC.

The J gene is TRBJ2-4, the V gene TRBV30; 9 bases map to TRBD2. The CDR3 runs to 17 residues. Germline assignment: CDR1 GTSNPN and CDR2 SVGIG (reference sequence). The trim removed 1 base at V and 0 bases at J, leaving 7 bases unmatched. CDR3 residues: CAWSASGGPLAKNIQYF. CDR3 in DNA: TGTGCCTGGAGTGCAAGCGGGGGGCCCCTAGCCAAAAACATTCAGTACTTC.

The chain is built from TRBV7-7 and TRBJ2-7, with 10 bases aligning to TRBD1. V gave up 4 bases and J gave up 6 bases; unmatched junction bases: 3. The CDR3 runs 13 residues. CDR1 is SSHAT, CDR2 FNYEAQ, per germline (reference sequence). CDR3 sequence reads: CASSSGTGVEQYF. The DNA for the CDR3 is TGTGCCAGCAGCTCCGGGACAGGGGTCGAGCAGTACTTC.

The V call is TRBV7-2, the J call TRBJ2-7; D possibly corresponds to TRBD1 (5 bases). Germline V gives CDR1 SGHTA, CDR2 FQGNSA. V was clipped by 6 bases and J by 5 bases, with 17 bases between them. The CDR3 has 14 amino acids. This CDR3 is CASSLRQMSNEQYF. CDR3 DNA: TGTGCCAGCAGTCTCCGACAGATGAGTAACGAGCAGTACTTC.

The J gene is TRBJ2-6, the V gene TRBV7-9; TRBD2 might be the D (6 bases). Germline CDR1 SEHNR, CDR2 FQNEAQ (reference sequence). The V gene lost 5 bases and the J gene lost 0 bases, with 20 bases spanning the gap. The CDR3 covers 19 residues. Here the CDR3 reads CASSANPGTQASGANVLTF. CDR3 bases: TGTGCCAGCAGCGCCAACCCCGGGACTCAAGCCTCTGGGGCCAACGTCCTGACTTTC.